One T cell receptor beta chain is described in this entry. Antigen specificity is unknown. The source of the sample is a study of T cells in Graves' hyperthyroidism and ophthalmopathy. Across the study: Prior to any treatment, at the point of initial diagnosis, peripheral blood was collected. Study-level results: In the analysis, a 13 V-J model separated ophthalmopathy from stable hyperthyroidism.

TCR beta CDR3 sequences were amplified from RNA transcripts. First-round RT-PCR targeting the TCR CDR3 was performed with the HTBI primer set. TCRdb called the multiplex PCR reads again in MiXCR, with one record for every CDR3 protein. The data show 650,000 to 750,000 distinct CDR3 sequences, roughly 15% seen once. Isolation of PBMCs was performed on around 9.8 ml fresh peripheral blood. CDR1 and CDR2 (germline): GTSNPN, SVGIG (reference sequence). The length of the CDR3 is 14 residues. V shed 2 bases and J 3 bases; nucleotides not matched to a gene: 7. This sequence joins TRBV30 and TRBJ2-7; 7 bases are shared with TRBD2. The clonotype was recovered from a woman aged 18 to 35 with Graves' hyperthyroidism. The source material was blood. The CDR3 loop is CAWSMTWDYYEQYF. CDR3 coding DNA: TGTGCCTGGAGTATGACATGGGACTACTACGAGCAGTACTTC.